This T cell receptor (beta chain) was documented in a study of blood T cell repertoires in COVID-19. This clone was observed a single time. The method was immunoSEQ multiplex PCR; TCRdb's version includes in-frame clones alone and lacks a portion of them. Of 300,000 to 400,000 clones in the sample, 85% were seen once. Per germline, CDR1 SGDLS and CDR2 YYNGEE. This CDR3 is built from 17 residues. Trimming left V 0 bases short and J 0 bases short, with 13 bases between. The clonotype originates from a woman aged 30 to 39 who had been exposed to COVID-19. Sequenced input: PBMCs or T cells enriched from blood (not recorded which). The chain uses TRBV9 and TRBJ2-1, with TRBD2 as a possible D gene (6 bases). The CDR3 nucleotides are TGTGCCAGCAGCGTAGCTTTGGCGGGGAGCTCCTACAATGAGCAGTTCTTC. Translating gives CASSVALAGSSYNEQFF.